This entry concerns a single T cell receptor (beta chain). Data came from immunoSEQ multiplex PCR; TCRdb stores just in-frame clones and leaves some out. The sample contains 260,000 or so clones, over 75% of which appear only once. These data come from a study of blood T cell repertoires in COVID-19. Study at large: Collection of acute and convalescent COVID-19 samples took place in the United States, Italy and Spain.

Germline CDR1 and CDR2: MNHNY and SVGAGI (reference sequence). There are 12 residues in the CDR3. V lost 4 bases, J lost 7 bases, and 11 bases lay in between. J is TRBJ2-7 and V is TRBV6-6, with unresolved D. The sequencing sample was made of peripheral blood. This sequence originates from a human donor in a cohort sampled during active COVID-19. The CDR3 DNA is TGTGCCAGCAGTTCAGGATACCCAGAGCAGTACTTC. It yields the protein CASSSGYPEQYF.